This T cell receptor (beta chain) derives from a study of T cell changes during pregnancy in multiple sclerosis. Profiling relied on immunoSEQ multiplex PCR, and the TCRdb table lists in-frame clones only, not all of them. The sample records tens of thousands of clones, roughly 90% being singletons. This clone was counted at least ten times. V gave up 4 bases and J gave up 2 bases, with 26 bases separating them. The CDR3 totals 19 residues. Germline CDR1 and CDR2: ENHRY and SYGVKD. This sequence joins TRBV10-3 and TRBJ2-5; no definite D call. The sequence was obtained from a female donor in good health, enrolled as a control in a pregnancy study. Sequenced here: peripheral blood, sampled in the second trimester of pregnancy. CDR3: CAISAVQSLWFGQQETQYF. Written as DNA, the CDR3 is TGTGCCATCAGTGCGGTCCAGAGTCTTTGGTTTGGGCAACAAGAGACCCAGTACTTC.